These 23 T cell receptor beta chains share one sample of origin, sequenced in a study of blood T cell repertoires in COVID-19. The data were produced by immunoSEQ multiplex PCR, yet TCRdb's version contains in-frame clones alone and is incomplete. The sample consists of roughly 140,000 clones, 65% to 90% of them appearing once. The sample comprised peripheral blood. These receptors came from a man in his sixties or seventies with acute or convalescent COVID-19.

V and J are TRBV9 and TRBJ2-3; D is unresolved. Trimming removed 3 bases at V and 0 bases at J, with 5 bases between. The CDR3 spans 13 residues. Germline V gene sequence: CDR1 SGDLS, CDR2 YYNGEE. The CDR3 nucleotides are TGTGCCAGCAGCGCAATGAGCACAGATACGCAGTATTTT. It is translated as CASSAMSTDTQYF.

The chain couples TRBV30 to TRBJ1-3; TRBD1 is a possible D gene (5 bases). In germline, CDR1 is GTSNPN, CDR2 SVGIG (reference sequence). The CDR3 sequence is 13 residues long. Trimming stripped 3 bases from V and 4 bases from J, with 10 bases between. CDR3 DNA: TGTGCCTGGAGCCCGGCAGGGGGAAACACCATATATTTT. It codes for CAWSPAGGNTIYF.

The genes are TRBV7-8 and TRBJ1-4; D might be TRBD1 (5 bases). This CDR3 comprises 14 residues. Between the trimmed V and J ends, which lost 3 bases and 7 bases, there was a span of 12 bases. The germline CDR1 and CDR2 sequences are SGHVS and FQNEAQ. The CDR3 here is CASSLGGITEKLFF. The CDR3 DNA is TGTGCCAGCAGCTTGGGGGGAATAACTGAAAAACTGTTTTTT.

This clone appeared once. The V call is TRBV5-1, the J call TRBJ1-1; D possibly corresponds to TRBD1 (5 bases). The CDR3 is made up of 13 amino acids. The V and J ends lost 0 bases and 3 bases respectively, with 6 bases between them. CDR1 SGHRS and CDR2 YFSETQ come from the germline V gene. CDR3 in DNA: TGCGCCAGCAGCTTGGTCAGGGACACTGAAGCTTTCTTT. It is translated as CASSLVRDTEAFF.

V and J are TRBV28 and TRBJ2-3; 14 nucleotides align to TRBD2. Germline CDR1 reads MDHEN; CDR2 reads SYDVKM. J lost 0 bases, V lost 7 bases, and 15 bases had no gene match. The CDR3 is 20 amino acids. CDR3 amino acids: CASNGGLAGVLIPSTDTQYF. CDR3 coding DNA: TGTGCCAGCAATGGGGGACTAGCGGGAGTCCTTATTCCAAGCACAGATACGCAGTATTTT.

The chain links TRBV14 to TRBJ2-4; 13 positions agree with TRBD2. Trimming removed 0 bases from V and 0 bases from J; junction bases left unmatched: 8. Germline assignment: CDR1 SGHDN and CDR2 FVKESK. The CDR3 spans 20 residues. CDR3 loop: CASSQDTGLAGDLAKNIQYF. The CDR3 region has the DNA TGTGCCAGCAGCCAAGATACAGGACTAGCGGGAGATCTAGCCAAAAACATTCAGTACTTC.

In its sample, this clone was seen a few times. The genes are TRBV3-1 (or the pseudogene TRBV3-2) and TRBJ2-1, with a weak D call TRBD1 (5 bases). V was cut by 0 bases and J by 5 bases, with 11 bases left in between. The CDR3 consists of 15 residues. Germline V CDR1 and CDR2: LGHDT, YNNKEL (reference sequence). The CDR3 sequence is CASSQDVPRDNEQFF. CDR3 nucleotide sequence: TGTGCCAGCAGCCAAGACGTTCCCAGGGACAATGAGCAGTTCTTC.

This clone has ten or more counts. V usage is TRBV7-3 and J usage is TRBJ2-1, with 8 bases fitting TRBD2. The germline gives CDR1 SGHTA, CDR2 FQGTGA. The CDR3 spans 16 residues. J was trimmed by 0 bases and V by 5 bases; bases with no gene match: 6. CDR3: CASSPGGGSSYNEQFF. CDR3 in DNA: TGTGCCAGCAGCCCAGGCGGGGGGAGCTCCTACAATGAGCAGTTCTTC.

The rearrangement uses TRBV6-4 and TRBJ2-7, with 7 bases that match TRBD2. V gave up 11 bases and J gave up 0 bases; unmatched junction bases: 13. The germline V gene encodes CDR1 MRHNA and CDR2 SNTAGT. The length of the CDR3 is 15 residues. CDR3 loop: CAGMGGCLPSYEQYF. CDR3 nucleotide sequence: TGTGCCGGTATGGGAGGGTGCCTTCCCTCCTACGAGCAGTACTTC.

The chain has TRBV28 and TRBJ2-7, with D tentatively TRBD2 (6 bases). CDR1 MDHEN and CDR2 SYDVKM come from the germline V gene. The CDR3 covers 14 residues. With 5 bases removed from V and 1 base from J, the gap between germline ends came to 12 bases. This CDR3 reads CASSTGTGSYEQYF. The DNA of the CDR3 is TGTGCCAGCAGTACCGGGACTGGTTCCTACGAGCAGTACTTC.

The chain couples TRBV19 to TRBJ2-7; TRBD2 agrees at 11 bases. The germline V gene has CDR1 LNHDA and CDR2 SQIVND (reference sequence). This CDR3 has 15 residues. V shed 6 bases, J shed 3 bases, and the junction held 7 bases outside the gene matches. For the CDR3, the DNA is TGTGCCAGTAGCCTGGGACTAGCGGAACACTACGAGCAGTACTTC. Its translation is CASSLGLAEHYEQYF.

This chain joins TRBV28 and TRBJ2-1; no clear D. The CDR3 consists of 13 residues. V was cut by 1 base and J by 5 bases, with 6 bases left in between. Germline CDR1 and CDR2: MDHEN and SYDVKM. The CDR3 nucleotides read TGTGCCAGCAGTTTATTGGAGAACAATGAGCAGTTCTTC. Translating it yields CASSLLENNEQFF.

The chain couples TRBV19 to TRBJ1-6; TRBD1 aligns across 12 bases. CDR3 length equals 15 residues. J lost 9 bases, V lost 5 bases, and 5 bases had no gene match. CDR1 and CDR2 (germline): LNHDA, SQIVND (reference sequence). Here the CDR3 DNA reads TGTGCCAGTAGTCCCGGGACAGGGGGCTTTTCACCCCTCCACTTT. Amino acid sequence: CASSPGTGGFSPLHF.

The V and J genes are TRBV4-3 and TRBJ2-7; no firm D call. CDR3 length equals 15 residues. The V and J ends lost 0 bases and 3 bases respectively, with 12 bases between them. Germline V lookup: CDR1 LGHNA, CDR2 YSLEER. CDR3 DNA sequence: TGCGCCAGCAGCCAAGACATAGTAAGGAGCTACGAGCAGTACTTC. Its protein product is CASSQDIVRSYEQYF.

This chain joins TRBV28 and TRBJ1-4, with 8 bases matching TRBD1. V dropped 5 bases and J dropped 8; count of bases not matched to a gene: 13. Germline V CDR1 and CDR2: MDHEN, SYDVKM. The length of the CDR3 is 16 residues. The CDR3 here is CASSGPTTGVGEKLFF. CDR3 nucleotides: TGTGCCAGCAGTGGCCCCACGACAGGGGTTGGGGAAAAACTGTTTTTT.

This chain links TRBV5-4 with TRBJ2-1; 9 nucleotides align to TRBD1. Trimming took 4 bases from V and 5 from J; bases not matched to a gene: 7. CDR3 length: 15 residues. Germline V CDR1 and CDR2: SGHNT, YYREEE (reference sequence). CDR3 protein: CASSRGQGGDNEQFF. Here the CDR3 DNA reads TGTGCCAGCAGCAGGGGACAGGGAGGAGACAATGAGCAGTTCTTC. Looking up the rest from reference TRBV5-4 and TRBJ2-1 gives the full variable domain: ETGVTQSPTHLIKTRGQQVTLRCSSQSGHNTVSWYQQALGQGPQFIFQYYREEENGRGNFPPRFSGLQFPNYSSELNVNALELDDSALYLCASSRGQGGDNEQFFGPGTRLTVL.

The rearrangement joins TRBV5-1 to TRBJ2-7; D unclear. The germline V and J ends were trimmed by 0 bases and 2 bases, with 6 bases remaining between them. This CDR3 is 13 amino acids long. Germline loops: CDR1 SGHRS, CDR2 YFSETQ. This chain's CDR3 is CASSLAGTYEQYF. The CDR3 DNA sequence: TGCGCCAGCAGCTTGGCAGGAACCTACGAGCAGTACTTC. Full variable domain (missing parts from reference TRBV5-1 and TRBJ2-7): KAGVTQTPRYLIKTRGQQVTLSCSPISGHRSVSWYQQTPGQGLQFLFEYFSETQRNKGNFPGRFSGRQFSNSRSEMNVSTLELGDSALYLCASSLAGTYEQYFGPGTRLTVT.

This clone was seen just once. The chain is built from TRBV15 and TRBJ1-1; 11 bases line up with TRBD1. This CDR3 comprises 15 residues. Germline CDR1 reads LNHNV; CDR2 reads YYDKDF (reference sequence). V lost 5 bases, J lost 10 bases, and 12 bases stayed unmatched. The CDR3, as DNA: TGTGCCACCAGCCCAGAGCATCCGGACAGGGGGCGAGCTTTCTTT. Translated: CATSPEHPDRGRAFF.

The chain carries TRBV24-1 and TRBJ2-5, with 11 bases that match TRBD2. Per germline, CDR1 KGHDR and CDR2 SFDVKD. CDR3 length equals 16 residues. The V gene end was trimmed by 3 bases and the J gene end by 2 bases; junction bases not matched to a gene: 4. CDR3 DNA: TGTGCCACCAGTGATGTGGGACTAGCGGAGCAAGAGACCCAGTACTTC. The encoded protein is CATSDVGLAEQETQYF.

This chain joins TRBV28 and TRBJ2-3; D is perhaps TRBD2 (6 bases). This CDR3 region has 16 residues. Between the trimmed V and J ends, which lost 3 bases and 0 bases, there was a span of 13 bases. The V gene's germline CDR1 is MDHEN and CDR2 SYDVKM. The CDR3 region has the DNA TGTGCCAGCAGTTTCCAAACGGGAGCTAGCACAGATACGCAGTATTTT. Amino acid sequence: CASSFQTGASTDTQYF. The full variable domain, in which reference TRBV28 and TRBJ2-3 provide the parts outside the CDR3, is DVKVTQSSRYLVKRTGEKVFLECVQDMDHENMFWYRQDPGLGLRLIYFSYDVKMKEKGDIPEGYSVSREKKERFSLILESASTNQTSMYLCASSFQTGASTDTQYFGPGTRLTVL.

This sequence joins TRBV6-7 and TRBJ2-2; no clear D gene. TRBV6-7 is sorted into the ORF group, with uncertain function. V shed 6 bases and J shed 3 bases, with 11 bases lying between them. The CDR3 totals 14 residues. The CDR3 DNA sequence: TGTGCCAGCAGCCCGAGGCGGCACACCGGGGAGCTGTTTTTT. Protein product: CASSPRRHTGELFF.

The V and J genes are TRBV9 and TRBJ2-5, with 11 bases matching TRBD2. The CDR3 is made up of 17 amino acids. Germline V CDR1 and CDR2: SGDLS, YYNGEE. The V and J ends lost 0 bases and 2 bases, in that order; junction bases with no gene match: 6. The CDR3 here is CASSVGLAGRGQETQYF. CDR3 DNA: TGTGCCAGCAGCGTAGGACTAGCGGGAAGGGGGCAAGAGACCCAGTACTTC.

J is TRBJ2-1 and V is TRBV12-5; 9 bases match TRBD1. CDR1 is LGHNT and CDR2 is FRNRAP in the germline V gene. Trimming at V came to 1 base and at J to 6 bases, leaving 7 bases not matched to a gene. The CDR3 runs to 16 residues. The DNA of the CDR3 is TGTGCTAGTGGTTTGGATCGGGACAGGGTGGCCAATGAGCAGTTCTTC. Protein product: CASGLDRDRVANEQFF.